This T cell receptor (beta chain) was captured by sequencing in a study of cytomegalovirus exposure and HLA in healthy donors. Concerning this clone: Its antigen is unidentified.

Study-wide findings and caveats: The study flagged 150 to 200 TCR beta chains as cytomegalovirus-associated.

Deletions cut 8 bases from V and 4 bases from J, with 12 bases between. CDR1 is MNHNS and CDR2 is SASEGT in the germline V gene. The CDR3 has 13 residues. Primers: 60 Vbeta forward and 13 Jbeta reverse. Sequencing used immunoSEQ multiplex PCR; TCRdb keeps in-frame clones, though not all of them. The sample holds 72,000 or so clones, around three quarters seen once. The source material was PBMCs. The receptor was isolated from a man between 18 and 29 years old in good health and CMV-seropositive. The V and J genes are TRBV6-1 and TRBJ1-3, with D hard to call. As DNA, the CDR3 is TGTGCCAGCTGCCGGGAGACCGGAAACACCATATATTTT. Its translation is CASCRETGNTIYF.